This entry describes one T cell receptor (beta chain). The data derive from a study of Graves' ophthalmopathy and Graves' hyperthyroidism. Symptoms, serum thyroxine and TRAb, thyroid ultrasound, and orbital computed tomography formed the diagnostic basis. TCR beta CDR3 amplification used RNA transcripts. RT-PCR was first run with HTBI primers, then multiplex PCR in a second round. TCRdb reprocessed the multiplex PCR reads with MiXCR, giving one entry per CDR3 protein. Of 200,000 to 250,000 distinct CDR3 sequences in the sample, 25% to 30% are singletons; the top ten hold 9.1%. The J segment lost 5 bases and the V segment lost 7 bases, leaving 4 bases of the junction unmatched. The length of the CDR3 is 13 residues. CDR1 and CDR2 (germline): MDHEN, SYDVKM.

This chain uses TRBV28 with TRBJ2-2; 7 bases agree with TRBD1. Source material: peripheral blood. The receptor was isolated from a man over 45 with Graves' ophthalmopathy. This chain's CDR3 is CASNLQGTGELFF. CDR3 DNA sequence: TGTGCCAGCAACCTACAGGGGACCGGGGAGCTGTTTTTT.